The 8 T cell receptor beta chains presented below share a single source sample, sequenced in a study of tissue T cells after allogeneic stem cell transplantation. Measured with immunoSEQ multiplex PCR; TCRdb has only the in-frame clones, and not every one. The table lists about 21,000 clones, roughly three quarters of them singletons. The sample taken for sequencing was blood. These receptors were taken from a female BALB/c mouse in good health. MHC haplotype: H2-d.

On this clone: Genes and germline are mouse. The same CDR3 can be traced to other DNA sequences in this sample. CDR3 bases read: TGTGCCAGCAGCCAAGATTGGGGGCAAAACACCTTGTAC. Its protein is CASSQDWGQNTLY. The entire CDR3 is CASSQDWGQNTLYF. The rearrangement links TRBV5 to TRBJ2-4; maybe TRBD2 (6 bases). The CDR3 end lies 1 residue beyond the end of the read and is filled in from the germline J gene. CDR1 and CDR2 (germline): LGHNA, YNLKQL (reference sequence). Trimming cost V 0 bases and J 3 bases, with 7 bases left between them. The CDR3 has 14 residues.

Notes on this clone: Gene names and germline match the mouse. The read ends 1 residue before the CDR3 terminus; that terminus is restored from the germline J gene. The genes are TRBV19 and TRBJ1-2; TRBD1 is a possible D gene (5 bases). The V end lost 3 bases, the J end lost 1 base, and 7 bases lay between the germline ends. The CDR3 spans 13 residues. Germline V gives CDR1 FNHDT, CDR2 SITEND (reference sequence). Incomplete CDR3 DNA: TGTGCCAGCAGTAAGACAGTAAACTCCGACTACACC. This sequence encodes CASSKTVNSDYT. The whole CDR3 sequence reads CASSKTVNSDYTF.

On this clone itself: Gene names are mouse gene names. Read sequence stops 1 residue before the CDR3 end, and the germline J gene provides the missing end. The rearrangement links TRBV2 to TRBJ2-5, with 9 bases that match TRBD2. J was trimmed by 3 bases and V by 2 bases; bases with no gene match: 3. The CDR3 totals 15 residues. Germline assignment: CDR1 LGHNA and CDR2 YSYQKL. The chain's CDR3 is CASSQKGTGQDTQYF. The part of the CDR3 DNA that was read is TGTGCCAGCAGCCAAAAGGGGACTGGGCAAGACACCCAGTAC.

Worth noting for this clone: Genes and germline are mouse. With the read ending 1 residue before the CDR3 end, the germline J gene is used to fill in that end. The J gene is TRBJ2-5, the V gene TRBV1; D remains unclear. V was trimmed by 0 bases and J by 0 bases, leaving 7 bases between them. Germline loops: CDR1 NSQYPW, CDR2 LRSPGD (reference sequence). The CDR3 consists of 15 residues. CDR3: CTCSAELFNQDTQYF. The covered CDR3 bases are TGCACCTGCAGTGCAGAACTTTTTAACCAAGACACCCAGTAC.

Regarding this clone: Gene names denote mouse genes. With the read ending 1 residue before the CDR3 end, the germline J gene is used to fill in that end. The V and J genes are TRBV20 and TRBJ2-5; perhaps TRBD2 as D (7 bases). Trimming took 0 bases from V and 6 from J, leaving 10 bases between them. CDR3 length: 13 residues. The germline CDR1 and CDR2 sequences are GFQATS and STVNSAI. The CDR3 DNA, read in part, is TGTGGTGCTAGGGACGGGGGGCTTGACACCCAGTAC. Translated, it gives CGARDGGLDTQY. The whole CDR3 is CGARDGGLDTQYF.

Concerning this clone: Germline and genes: mouse. The CDR3 end is not reached by the read, which stops 1 residue before it; the germline J gene fills it in. The chain joins TRBV30 to TRBJ2-3; D unclear. The CDR3 has 11 amino acids. V lost 3 bases and J lost 0, with 1 base in between. The V gene's germline CDR1 is SQVVS and CDR2 ANEGSEA. The covered CDR3 bases are TGTAGTTCTAGTAGTGCAGAAACGCTGTAT. It specifies CSSSSAETLY. The CDR3 in its entirety is CSSSSAETLYF.

On this clone: The germline and genes are mouse ones. The CDR3 goes on 1 residue after the read ends, and that part is filled in from the germline J gene. The rearrangement links TRBV19 to TRBJ2-1, with 7 nucleotides matching TRBD1. CDR1 FNHDT and CDR2 SITEND come from the germline V gene (reference sequence). The CDR3 covers 16 residues. J lost 0 bases, V lost 2 bases, and 5 bases had no gene match. The sequenced CDR3 bases are TGTGCCAGCAGTATGCAGGGGGTGTATAACTATGCTGAGCAGTTC. Translation: CASSMQGVYNYAEQF. Given in full, the CDR3 is CASSMQGVYNYAEQFF.

To note about this clone: Genes and germline are mouse. The sequence runs out 1 residue before the end of the CDR3; the remainder is reconstructed from the germline J gene. This chain links TRBV3 with TRBJ2-5; maybe TRBD1 (6 bases). The CDR3 extends over 13 amino acids. The V end lost 5 bases, the J end lost 2 bases, and 8 bases lay between the germline ends. CDR1 and CDR2 from the germline V gene are SNHLY and FYNGKV (reference sequence). The sequenced part of the CDR3 DNA is TGTGCCAGCAGCCGGGACATCCAAGACACCCAGTAC. This codes for CASSRDIQDTQY. In full, the CDR3 is CASSRDIQDTQYF.